Sequencing of this TCR delta chain was carried out in a study of gamma-delta T cells after stem cell transplantation. TCRdb re-analyzed the RT-PCR reads via CATT. The sample shows fewer than 900 delta-chain clones, around 9.6% of them seen only once. Worth noting for this clone: Other nucleotide sequences from this sample produce the same CDR3.

From germline, CDR1 is GEAIGNYY and CDR2 EKD. Trimming took 3 bases from V and 2 from J, leaving 15 bases between them. This CDR3 has 15 amino acids. The rearrangement links TRDV2 to TRDJ1; D gene uncertain. Sequencing was done on a sample of gamma-delta T cells. This TCR was sampled from a human donor. It is not recorded whose cells these are; they may come from a transplant donor. CDR3 sequence (DNA): TGTGCCTGTGACTCCAGAGGAGGGAGGACCGATAAACTCATCTTT. This codes for CACDSRGGRTDKLIF.